The next 20 T cell receptor beta chains were all read from a single sample in a study of glioma-infiltrating T cells (TCRdb year 2016). Data came from an Illumina MiSeq. TCR alpha and beta CDR3 regions were amplified with the iRepertoire nested amplicon-rescue multiplex PCR (arm-PCR) platform from RNA. TCRdb passed the public sequencing reads through fastp at Q25 and MiXCR, retaining productive beta sequences. CDR3 protein duplicates are merged, each entry listing the most common genes and DNA. This sample has 400,000 or so distinct CDR3 sequences in its table, and about 40% of those were observed once. The ten largest clonotypes hold more than 10% of the sample. The sequencing sample was made of glioma tissue, nonneoplastic brain tissue, or PBMCs (not recorded which). Receptors were obtained from a human donor with low-grade glioma or glioblastoma, undergoing nonglioma brain surgery, or in good health (not recorded which).

The V call is TRBV20-1, the J call TRBJ2-5; 7 bases line up with TRBD2. CDR3 size: 14 residues. Trimming took 6 bases from V and 5 from J; bases not matched to a gene: 12. Germline assignment: CDR1 DFQATT and CDR2 SNEGSKA (reference sequence). The CDR3 loop is CSAPPAGVRETQYF. The CDR3 DNA is TGCAGTGCCCCCCCTGCGGGGGTTAGGGAGACCCAGTACTTC.

The chain couples TRBV5-4 to TRBJ1-1; the D gene is possibly TRBD1 (6 bases). CDR3 length: 16 residues. The germline V gene has CDR1 SGHNT and CDR2 YYREEE (reference sequence). Trimming pared 0 bases from V and 0 bases from J, leaving 12 bases between. Written as DNA, the CDR3 is TGTGCCAGCAGCTTGGAGGGGGTCGGAATGAACACTGAAGCTTTCTTT. Protein sequence: CASSLEGVGMNTEAFF.

This clonotype was counted at least ten times. V gene TRBV6-2 or TRBV6-3 combines with J gene TRBJ1-1; 8 bases are a match to TRBD1. The CDR3 runs to 16 residues. The ends lost 0 bases at V and 3 bases at J; junction bases unmatched: 6. Germline V gene data show CDR1 as MNHEY and CDR2 as SVGEGT. CDR3 DNA: TGTGCCAGCAGTTACTCGAGCAGGGGGCTGGACACTGAAGCTTTCTTT. Translating gives CASSYSSRGLDTEAFF.

At least ten counts were recorded for this clonotype. J is TRBJ1-1 and V is TRBV6-2 or TRBV6-3, with D tentatively TRBD1 (5 bases). The germline V gene has CDR1 MNHEY and CDR2 SVGEGT. Trimming left V 5 bases short and J 7 bases short, with 17 bases between. The CDR3 sequence is 14 residues long. The CDR3 region is CASSTTGQGYEAFF. The CDR3 DNA reads TGTGCCAGCAGTACAACGGGGCAGGGATATGAAGCTTTCTTT.

This clonotype was observed a handful of times. The chain joins TRBV28 to TRBJ1-2; D ambiguous. Deletions cut 8 bases from V and 3 bases from J, with 7 bases between. Germline V lookup: CDR1 MDHEN, CDR2 SYDVKM. This CDR3 has 11 residues. The CDR3 here is CASGLDYGYTF. The CDR3 coding sequence is TGTGCCAGCGGATTGGACTATGGCTACACCTTC.

The rearrangement uses TRBV20-1 and TRBJ2-1; D may be TRBD2 (6 bases). V lost 1 base and J 10 bases, leaving 8 bases between the germline ends. CDR1 DFQATT and CDR2 SNEGSKA come from the germline V gene (reference sequence). This CDR3 has 11 residues. CDR3 sequence reads: CSARGRGEQFF. The CDR3 DNA is TGCAGTGCTAGAGGACGGGGGGAGCAGTTCTTC.

About this clonotype itself: A read error may be the cause here, since a much bigger clone is one base away. The chain employs TRBV4-2 and TRBJ1-2; D ambiguous. Germline lookup yields CDR1 LGHNA and CDR2 YNFKEQ. The CDR3 consists of 15 residues. With 1 base removed from V and 5 bases from J, the gap between germline ends came to 14 bases. Here the CDR3 DNA reads TGTGCCAGCAGCCAAGCCCCAGACGGAGGATATGGCTACACCTTC. Protein sequence: CASSQAPDGGYGYTF.

The chain combines TRBV5-4 with TRBJ2-1; D not resolved. The CDR3 runs to 17 residues. V gave up 1 base and J gave up 0 bases, with 14 bases separating them. The germline V gene encodes CDR1 SGHNT and CDR2 YYREEE (reference sequence). CDR3 sequence: CASSLRIRTLSYNEQFF. Written as DNA, the CDR3 is TGTGCCAGCAGCTTGCGTATTAGAACCCTCTCCTACAATGAGCAGTTCTTC.

To note about this clonotype: A much bigger clone sits one base away, suggesting this may be a read error. The chain carries TRBV20-1 and TRBJ2-5, with D maybe TRBD2 (6 bases). The CDR3 runs 13 residues. Germline V gene sequence: CDR1 DFQATT, CDR2 SNEGSKA (reference sequence). The CDR3 DNA is TGCAGAGCTAGGTACCGCGGGAAAGAGACCCAGTACTTC. As protein: CRARYRGKETQYF.

In this sample, this clonotype turned up many times. In DNA, the CDR3 is TGTGCCAGCAGTACACCGACTAGCCACAATGAGCAGTTCTTC. Residues: CASSTPTSHNEQFF. The chain couples TRBV6-2 or TRBV6-3 to TRBJ2-1, with 7 bases matching TRBD2. The ends lost 5 bases at V and 5 bases at J; junction bases unmatched: 6. Per the germline V gene, CDR1 is MNHEY and CDR2 is SVGEGT. CDR3 length equals 14 residues.

The rearrangement links TRBV2 to TRBJ2-4; 12 bases line up with TRBD2. V lost 5 bases, J lost 0 bases, and 11 bases stayed unmatched. The CDR3 length is 19 residues. CDR1 and CDR2 (germline): SNHLY, FYNNEI. The CDR3 DNA reads as TGTGCCAGCAGTTCCGGACTAGCGGGATTGCCCAGAGCCAAAAACATTCAGTACTTC. This translates into CASSSGLAGLPRAKNIQYF.

This clonotype was counted a single time. This could be a read error, since a much larger clone is one nucleotide away. The chain is built from TRBV12-3 or TRBV12-4 and TRBJ2-5; D tentatively fits TRBD1 or TRBD2 (5 bases each). The CDR3 is 14 residues long. The CDR3 sequence is CAGSPSGTQETQYF. Here the CDR3 DNA reads TGTGCCGGCAGCCCCTCGGGGACCCAAGAGACCCAGTACTTC.

This chain links TRBV7-2 with TRBJ2-7; 10 nucleotides align to TRBD1. CDR3 length: 17 residues. Germline trimming cut 5 bases from V and 2 bases from J; bases unmatched to any gene: 12. CDR1 is SGHTA, CDR2 FQGNSA, per germline. The CDR3, as DNA: TGTGCCAGCAGCCCAGTAGAGCCGGGACAGGGGACCTACGAGCAGTACTTC. Its protein is CASSPVEPGQGTYEQYF.

This clonotype showed up many times. The chain is built from TRBV20-1 and TRBJ1-2; D not certain. Trimming stripped 6 bases from V and 4 bases from J, with 15 bases between. Germline CDR1 and CDR2: DFQATT and SNEGSKA (reference sequence). The CDR3 is made up of 13 amino acids. The CDR3 protein is CSAYDITGYGYTF. DNA of the CDR3: TGCAGTGCATACGACATTACTGGCTATGGCTACACCTTC.

Points on this clonotype: This likely comes from a read error, as the CDR3 has no conserved phenylalanine or tryptophan at its end. The V call is TRBV6-1, the J call TRBJ1-1, with D possibly TRBD1 on 6 matching bases. Trimming left V 11 bases short and J 4 bases short, with 14 bases between. Germline V gives CDR1 MNHNS, CDR2 SASEGT. The CDR3 totals 12 residues. This CDR3 reads CAVSEGGTEAFL. The CDR3 region has the DNA TGTGCCGTCAGTGAAGGGGGCACTGAAGCTTTCCTT.

Note on this clonotype: This clone may be a read error of a much larger clone one base away. The gene calls are TRBV6-1 and TRBJ2-1; 7 nucleotides agree with TRBD2. The CDR3 runs 15 residues. Germline CDR1 reads MNHNS; CDR2 reads SASEGT. In nucleotides, the CDR3 is TGTGCCAGCACCCTGGCGGGAGACTCCTACAATGAGAAGTTCTTC. It yields the protein CASTLAGDSYNEKFF.

Regarding this clonotype: A single base separates this from a much larger clone, so it may be a read error. The chain is built from TRBV27 and TRBJ1-5; unclear D gene. This CDR3 spans 18 amino acids. Trimming left V 0 bases short and J 0 bases short, with 15 bases between. Germline CDR1 and CDR2: MNHEY and SMNVEV (reference sequence). The CDR3 DNA sequence: TGTGCCAGCAGTTTATCGGGAGTCGACCAATATAGCAATCAGCCCCAGCATTTT. The encoded protein is CASSLSGVDQYSNQPQHF.

J is TRBJ1-3 and V is TRBV5-4; D gene unclear. Trimming shortened V by 4 bases and J by 0 bases, and 11 bases separated the two germline ends. The CDR3 is made up of 15 amino acids. From germline, CDR1 is SGHNT and CDR2 YYREEE (reference sequence). CDR3 in amino acids: CASSRTPGSGNTIYF. CDR3 DNA sequence: TGTGCCAGCAGCCGGACTCCCGGCTCTGGAAACACCATATATTTT.

This chain connects TRBV28 to TRBJ1-5, with 7 bases matching TRBD1. Per germline, CDR1 MDHEN and CDR2 SYDVKM. With V trimmed by 5 bases and J by 5 bases, 9 bases remained unmatched. This CDR3 has 15 residues. CDR3 loop: CASSPGTVGYQPQHF. As DNA, the CDR3 is TGTGCCAGCAGTCCGGGGACAGTGGGCTATCAGCCCCAGCATTTT.

This clonotype showed up many times. The rearrangement links TRBV27 to TRBJ2-3; the D gene is possibly TRBD2 (5 bases). The V gene lost 3 bases and the J gene lost 1 base, with 11 bases spanning the gap. Germline assignment: CDR1 MNHEY and CDR2 SMNVEV (reference sequence). This CDR3 is built from 15 residues. Here the CDR3 reads CASSLPSGGTDTQYF. CDR3 DNA: TGTGCCAGCAGTTTGCCTTCCGGGGGCACAGATACGCAGTATTTT.